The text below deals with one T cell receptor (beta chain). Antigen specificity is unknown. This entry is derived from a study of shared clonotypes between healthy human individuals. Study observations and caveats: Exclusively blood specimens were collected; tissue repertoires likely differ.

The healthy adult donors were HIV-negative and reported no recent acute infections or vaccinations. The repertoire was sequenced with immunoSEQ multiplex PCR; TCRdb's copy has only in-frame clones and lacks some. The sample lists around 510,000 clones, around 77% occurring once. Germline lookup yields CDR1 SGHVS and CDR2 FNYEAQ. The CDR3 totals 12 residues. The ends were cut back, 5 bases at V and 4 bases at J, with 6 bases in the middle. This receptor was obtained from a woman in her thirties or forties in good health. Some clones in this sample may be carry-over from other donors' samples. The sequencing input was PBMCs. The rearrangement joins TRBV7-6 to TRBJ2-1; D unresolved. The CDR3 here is CASSARYNEQFF. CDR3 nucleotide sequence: TGTGCCAGCAGCGCACGATACAATGAGCAGTTCTTC.